This T cell receptor (beta chain) was identified in a study of shared T cell receptors in the human thymus. The junction had 17 bases not matched to a gene; V was cut back by 4 bases and J by 7 bases. CDR1 MGHRA and CDR2 YSYEKL come from the germline V gene. The CDR3 length is 17 residues. TCRdb's copy holds only in-frame clones and misses some; the assay was immunoSEQ multiplex PCR. The repertoire includes 700,000 or so clones, approximately 83% of them detected once, and approximately 0.01% sits in the top ten. The same data also went into a second study, on human thymus T cells. In that study: Corrective cardiac operations yielded the resected thymus tissue. Reports from related research described highly overlapping thymic repertoires among unrelated individuals.

Material for sequencing was thymocytes. This receptor was identified in a girl under two years old with a congenital heart defect. The chain links TRBV4-1 to TRBJ2-7, with 9 positions matching TRBD2. The DNA of the CDR3 is TGCGCCAGCAGCCCGCGCGGAGCGGGGGGAAGGGCGGGAGAGCAGTACTTC. As protein: CASSPRGAGGRAGEQYF.